This TCR beta chain was sequenced during a study of blood T cell repertoires in COVID-19. Study-wide background: PBMCs, B-cell-depleted T cells, or T cells were the source of the cDNA or gDNA that made up the material.

Germline V gene lookup returns CDR1 GTSNPN and CDR2 SVGIG (reference sequence). The trim removed 1 base at V and 0 bases at J, leaving 5 bases unmatched. There are 16 residues in the CDR3. Authors' methods: Scientists estimated how many nucleated cells there were by amplifying reference gene primers. Sequencing was performed with immunoSEQ multiplex PCR; in TCRdb, only in-frame clones are kept and a portion is missing. V, J and clone size were drawn from that table, and D and trimming were deduced from the DNA. Of about 270,000 clones listed, about 90% are singletons. This chain joins TRBV30 and TRBJ1-1; 10 nucleotides line up with TRBD1. The sequence came from a woman younger than 45 with acute COVID-19. Material: PBMCs or T cells enriched from blood (not recorded which). This CDR3 is CAWSGTGGSMNTEAFF. DNA for the CDR3: TGTGCCTGGAGTGGGACAGGGGGATCCATGAACACTGAAGCTTTCTTT.